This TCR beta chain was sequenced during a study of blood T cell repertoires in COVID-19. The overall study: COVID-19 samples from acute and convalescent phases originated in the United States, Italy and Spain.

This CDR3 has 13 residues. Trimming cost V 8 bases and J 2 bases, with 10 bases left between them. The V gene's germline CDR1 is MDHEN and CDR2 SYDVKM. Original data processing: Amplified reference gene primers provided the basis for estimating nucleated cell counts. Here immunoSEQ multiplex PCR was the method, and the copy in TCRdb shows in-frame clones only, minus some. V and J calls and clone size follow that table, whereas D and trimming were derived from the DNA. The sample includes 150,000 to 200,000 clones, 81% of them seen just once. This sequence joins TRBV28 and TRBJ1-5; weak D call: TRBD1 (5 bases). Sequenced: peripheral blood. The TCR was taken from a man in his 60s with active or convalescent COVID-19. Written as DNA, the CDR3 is TGTGCCAGCTCCGGGGGACGCAATCAGCCCCAGCATTTT. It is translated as CASSGGRNQPQHF.